This T cell receptor beta chain derives from a study of OX40 agonist ivuxolimab in advanced cancers. Study details: Partial responses were observed in three patients, of whom one had hepatocellular carcinoma and two had cutaneous melanoma.

Germline CDR1 is SGHRS and CDR2 is YFSETQ. V gave up 4 bases and J gave up 2 bases; unmatched junction bases: 6. The CDR3 extends over 14 amino acids. Points on this clone: Its matching antigen is unknown.

Study results and limitations: Expanded peripheral T cells had an undetermined antigen specificity. A proportion of nonresponders additionally exhibited low normalized T-cell clonal expansion.

The table came from immunoSEQ multiplex PCR; TCRdb's copy has only in-frame clones and leaves some out. The sample has 35,000 to 45,000 clones; 70% to 85% are singletons. The J gene is TRBJ2-7, the V gene TRBV5-1; the match to TRBD1 covers 7 bases. This sequence was found in an adult with an advanced solid tumor such as melanoma, head and neck, liver or kidney cancer. The input for sequencing was CD4+ or CD8+ T cells sorted from blood, taken in a trial of the OX40 agonist ivuxolimab. CDR3 bases: TGCGCCAGCAGCCCAACGGGACAGCCCTACGAGCAGTACTTC. Translation: CASSPTGQPYEQYF.